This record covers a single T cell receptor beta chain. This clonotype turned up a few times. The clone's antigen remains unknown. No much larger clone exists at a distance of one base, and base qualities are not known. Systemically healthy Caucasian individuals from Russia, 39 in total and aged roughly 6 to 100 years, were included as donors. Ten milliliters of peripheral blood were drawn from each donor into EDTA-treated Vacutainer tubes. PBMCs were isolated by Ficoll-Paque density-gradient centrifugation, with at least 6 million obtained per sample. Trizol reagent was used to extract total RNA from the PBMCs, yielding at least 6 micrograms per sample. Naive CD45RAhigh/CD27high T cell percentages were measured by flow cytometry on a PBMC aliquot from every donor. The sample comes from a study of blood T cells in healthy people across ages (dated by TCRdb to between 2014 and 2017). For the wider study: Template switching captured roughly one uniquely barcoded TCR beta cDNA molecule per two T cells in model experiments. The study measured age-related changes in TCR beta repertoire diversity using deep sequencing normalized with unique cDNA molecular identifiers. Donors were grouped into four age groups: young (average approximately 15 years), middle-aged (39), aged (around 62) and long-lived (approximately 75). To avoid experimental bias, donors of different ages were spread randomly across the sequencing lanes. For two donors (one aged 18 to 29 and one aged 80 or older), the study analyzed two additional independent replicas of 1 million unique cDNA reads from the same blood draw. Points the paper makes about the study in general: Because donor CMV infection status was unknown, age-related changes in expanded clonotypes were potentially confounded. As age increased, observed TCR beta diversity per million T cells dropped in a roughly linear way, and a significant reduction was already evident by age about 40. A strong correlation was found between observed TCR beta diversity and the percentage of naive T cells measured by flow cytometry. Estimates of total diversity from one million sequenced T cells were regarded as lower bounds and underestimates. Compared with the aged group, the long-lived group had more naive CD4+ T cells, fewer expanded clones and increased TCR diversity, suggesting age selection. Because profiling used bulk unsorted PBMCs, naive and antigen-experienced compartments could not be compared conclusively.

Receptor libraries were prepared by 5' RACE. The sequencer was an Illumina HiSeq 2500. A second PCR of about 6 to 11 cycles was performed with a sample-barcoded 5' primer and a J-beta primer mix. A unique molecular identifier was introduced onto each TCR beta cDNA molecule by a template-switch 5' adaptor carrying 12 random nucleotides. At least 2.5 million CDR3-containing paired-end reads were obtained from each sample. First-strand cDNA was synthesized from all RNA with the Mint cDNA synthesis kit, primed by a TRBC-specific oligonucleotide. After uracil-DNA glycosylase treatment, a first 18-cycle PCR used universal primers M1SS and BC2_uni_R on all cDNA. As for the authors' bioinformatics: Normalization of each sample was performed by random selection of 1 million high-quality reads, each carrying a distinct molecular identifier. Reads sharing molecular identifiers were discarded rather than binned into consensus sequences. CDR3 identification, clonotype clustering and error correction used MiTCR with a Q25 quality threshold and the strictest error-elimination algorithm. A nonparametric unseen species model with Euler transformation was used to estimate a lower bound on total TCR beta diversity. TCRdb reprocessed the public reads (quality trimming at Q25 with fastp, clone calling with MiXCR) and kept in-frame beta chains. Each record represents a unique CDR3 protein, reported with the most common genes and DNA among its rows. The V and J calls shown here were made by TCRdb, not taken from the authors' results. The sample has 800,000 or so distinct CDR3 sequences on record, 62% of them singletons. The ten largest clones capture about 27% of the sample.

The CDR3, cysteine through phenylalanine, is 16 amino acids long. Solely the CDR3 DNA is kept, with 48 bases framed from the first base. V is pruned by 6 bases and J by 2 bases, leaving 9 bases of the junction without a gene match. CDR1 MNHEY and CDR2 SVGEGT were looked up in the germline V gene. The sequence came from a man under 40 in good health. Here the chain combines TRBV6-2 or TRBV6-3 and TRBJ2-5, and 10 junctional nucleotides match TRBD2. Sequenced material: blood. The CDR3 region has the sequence CASSPPTSGPQETQYF. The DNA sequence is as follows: TGTGCCAGCAGCCCGCCGACTAGCGGGCCACAAGAGACCCAGTACTTC.